These T cell receptor beta chains were read from a single sample in a study of early T cells in non-severe SARS-CoV-2 infection. TCRdb redid the calling of the 5' RACE reads with MiXCR, one entry per CDR3 protein. The sample lists some 71,000 distinct CDR3 sequences; approximately 10% were seen once. Sequencing used whole blood, obtained at baseline. The receptors derive from an adult who was a healthcare worker with PCR-confirmed SARS-CoV-2 infection or an uninfected control (not recorded which). The CDR3 runs from the conserved cysteine through the conserved F or W. A D gene is named only where the DNA matches it firmly. Size tells how often a clone was seen (once, few, many) or the class of an expanded clone, and some rows leave it out.

V: TRBV5-1
size: many
D: TRBD1
J: TRBJ2-2
CDR3: CASSTQGTTGELFF

V: TRBV7-3
size: NA
D: TRBD2
J: TRBJ2-4
CDR3: CASSRGDHPLNIQYF

V: TRBV6-2/TRBV6-3
size: many
D: NA
J: TRBJ1-1
CDR3: CASSYGTVNTEAFF

V: TRBV29-1
size: NA
D: NA
J: TRBJ2-3
CDR3: CSVEAPRSTDTQYF

V: TRBV29-1
size: NA
D: NA
J: TRBJ2-1
CDR3: CSAEKGIRPGNEQFF

V: TRBV19
size: NA
D: NA
J: TRBJ1-4
CDR3: CASLQRGTNEKLFF

V: TRBV3-1
size: few
D: NA
J: TRBJ2-1
CDR3: CASRGGASYNEQFF

V: TRBV10-3
size: NA
D: NA
J: TRBJ2-3
CDR3: CAISEVSRDTDTQYF

V: TRBV6-5
size: many
D: TRBD1
J: TRBJ2-7
CDR3: CASAKRQGNRIEQYF

V: TRBV9
size: NA
D: TRBD1
J: TRBJ2-7
CDR3: CASSATGVGEQYF

V: TRBV7-9
size: NA
D: NA
J: TRBJ2-2
CDR3: CASSFFGELFF

V: TRBV4-3
size: many
D: TRBD2
J: TRBJ2-2
CDR3: CASSLRDYPFGNTGELFF

V: TRBV5-1
size: few
D: TRBD1
J: TRBJ2-7
CDR3: CASSLFRGNRDEQYF

V: TRBV30
size: many
D: NA
J: TRBJ2-7
CDR3: CAWRRGRAYEQYF

V: TRBV7-9
size: few
D: NA
J: TRBJ1-1
CDR3: CASSFQGPEAFF

V: TRBV6-6
size: many
D: NA
J: TRBJ2-3
CDR3: CASSPGSFTDTQYF

V: TRBV18
size: many
D: NA
J: TRBJ1-5
CDR3: CASSPPGNQPQHF

V: TRBV6-2/TRBV6-3
size: many
D: NA
J: TRBJ2-3
CDR3: CASSYVGTDTQYF

V: TRBV6-2/TRBV6-3
size: NA
D: TRBD2
J: TRBJ2-1
CDR3: CASTLTSGLEQFF

V: TRBV9
size: NA
D: NA
J: TRBJ2-5
CDR3: CASSAGLAETQYF

V: TRBV3-1
size: few
D: NA
J: TRBJ1-5
CDR3: CASSQDQGRQPQHF

V: TRBV28
size: few
D: TRBD2
J: TRBJ2-2
CDR3: CASKAKREVNTGELFF

V: TRBV7-2
size: NA
D: TRBD2
J: TRBJ2-3
CDR3: CASRGWFAGGTDTQYF

V: TRBV20-1
size: NA
D: NA
J: TRBJ2-7
CDR3: CSAIMGSGVTYEQYF

V: TRBV20-1
size: many
D: TRBD2
J: TRBJ2-3
CDR3: CSARYGSGRDTDTQYF